The entry below describes one TCR beta chain. These data come from a study of blood T cell repertoires in COVID-19. For the study at large: Sites across the United States, Italy and Spain contributed samples from acute and convalescent COVID-19. In each case, the material was cDNA or gDNA derived from T cells, B-cell-depleted T cells, or PBMCs.

In the original analysis: Amplifying reference gene primers gave estimates of nucleated cell counts. Sequenced by immunoSEQ multiplex PCR; TCRdb stores in-frame clones only, minus some. Clonal size and the V and J genes are those of that table, whereas D and trimming came from the DNA. The table shows under 300,000 clones, with more than 75% occurring only once. CDR3 length: 13 residues. V dropped 11 bases and J dropped 6; count of bases not matched to a gene: 7. Germline V gene lookup returns CDR1 LNHNV and CDR2 YYDKDF (reference sequence). This TCR came from a woman in her sixties or seventies with active or convalescent COVID-19. The chain recombines TRBV15 with TRBJ1-4, with 9 bases aligning to TRBD1. Input material: peripheral blood. CDR3 loop: CACRDREYEKLFF. CDR3 nucleotide sequence: TGTGCCTGCCGGGACAGGGAATATGAAAAACTGTTTTTT.